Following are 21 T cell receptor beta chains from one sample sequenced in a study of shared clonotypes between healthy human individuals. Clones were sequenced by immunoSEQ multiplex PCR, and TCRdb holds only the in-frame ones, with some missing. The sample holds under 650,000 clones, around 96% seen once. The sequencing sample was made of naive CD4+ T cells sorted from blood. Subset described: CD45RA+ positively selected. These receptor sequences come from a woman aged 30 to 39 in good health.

CDR3 amino acids: CASSFSGLADNEQFF. DNA of the CDR3: TGTGCCAGCAGCTTCTCGGGACTAGCGGACAATGAGCAGTTCTTC. The V call is TRBV9, the J call TRBJ2-1; 11 positions agree with TRBD2. Trimming removed 4 bases from V and 5 bases from J; junction bases left unmatched: 5. Looked up from germline, CDR1 is SGDLS and CDR2 is YYNGEE. The CDR3 extends over 15 amino acids.

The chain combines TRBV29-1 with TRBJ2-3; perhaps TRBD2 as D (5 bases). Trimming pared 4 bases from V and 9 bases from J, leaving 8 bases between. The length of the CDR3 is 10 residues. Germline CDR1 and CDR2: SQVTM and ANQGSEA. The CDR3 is CSVGTLTQYF. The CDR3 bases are TGCAGCGTTGGGACTTTAACGCAGTATTTT.

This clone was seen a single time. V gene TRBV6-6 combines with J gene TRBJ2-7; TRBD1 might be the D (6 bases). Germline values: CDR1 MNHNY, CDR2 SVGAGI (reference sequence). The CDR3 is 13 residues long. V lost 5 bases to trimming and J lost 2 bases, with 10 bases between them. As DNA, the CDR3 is TGTGCCAGCAGTCTCGCAGGGGCCTACGAGCAGTACTTC. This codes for CASSLAGAYEQYF.

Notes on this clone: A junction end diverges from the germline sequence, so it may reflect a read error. The DNA of the CDR3 is TGTGCCAGCAGAGACCCCACCAGGTTCAGATTT. Translating it yields CASRDPTRFRF. This chain uses TRBV28 with TRBJ1-1; D gene uncertain. Germline V gene data show CDR1 as MDHEN and CDR2 as SYDVKM. This CDR3 has 11 residues.

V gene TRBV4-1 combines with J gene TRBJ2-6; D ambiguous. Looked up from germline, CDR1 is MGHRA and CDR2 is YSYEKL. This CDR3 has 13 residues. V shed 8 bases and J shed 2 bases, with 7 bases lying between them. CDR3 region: CASSLAGANVLTF. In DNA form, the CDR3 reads TGCGCCAGCTCTTTAGCTGGGGCCAACGTCCTGACTTTC.

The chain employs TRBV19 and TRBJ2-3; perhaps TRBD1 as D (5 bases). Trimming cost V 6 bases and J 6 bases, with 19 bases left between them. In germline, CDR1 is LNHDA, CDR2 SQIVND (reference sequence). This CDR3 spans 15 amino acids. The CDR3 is CASRGPGSEGDTQYF. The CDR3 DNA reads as TGTGCCAGTAGGGGGCCAGGCAGTGAAGGTGATACGCAGTATTTT. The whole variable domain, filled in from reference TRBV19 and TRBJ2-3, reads DGGITQSPKYLFRKEGQNVTLSCEQNLNHDAMYWYRQDPGQGLRLIYYSQIVNDFQKGDIAEGYSVSREKKESFPLTVTSAQKNPTAFYLCASRGPGSEGDTQYFGPGTRLTVL.

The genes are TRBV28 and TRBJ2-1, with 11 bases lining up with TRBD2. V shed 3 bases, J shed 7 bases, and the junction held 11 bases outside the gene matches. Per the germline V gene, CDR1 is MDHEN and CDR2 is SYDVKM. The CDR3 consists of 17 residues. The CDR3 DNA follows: TGTGCCAGCAGTTTTATTCTAGCGGGAGGCCTGGGGAATGAGCAGTTCTTC. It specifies CASSFILAGGLGNEQFF.

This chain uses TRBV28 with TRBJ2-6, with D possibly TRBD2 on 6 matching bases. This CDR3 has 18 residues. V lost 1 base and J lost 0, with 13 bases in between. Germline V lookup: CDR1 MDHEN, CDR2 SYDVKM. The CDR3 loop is CASSLYSSARSGANVLTF. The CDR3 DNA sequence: TGTGCCAGCAGTTTATATTCTAGCGCTCGCTCTGGGGCCAACGTCCTGACTTTC.

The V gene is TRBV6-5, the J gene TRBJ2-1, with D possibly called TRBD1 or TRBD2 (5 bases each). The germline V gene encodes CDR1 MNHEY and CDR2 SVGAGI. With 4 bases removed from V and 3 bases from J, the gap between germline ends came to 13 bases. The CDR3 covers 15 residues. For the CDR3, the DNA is TGTGCCAGCAGTTCGCCGGGACGCCGCTACAATGAGCAGTTCTTC. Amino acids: CASSSPGRRYNEQFF.

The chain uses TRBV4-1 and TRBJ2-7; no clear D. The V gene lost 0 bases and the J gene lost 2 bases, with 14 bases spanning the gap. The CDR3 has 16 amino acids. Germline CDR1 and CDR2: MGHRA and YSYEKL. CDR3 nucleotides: TGCGCCAGCAGCCAAGATATGGGCAGTCAACCCTACGAGCAGTACTTC. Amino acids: CASSQDMGSQPYEQYF.

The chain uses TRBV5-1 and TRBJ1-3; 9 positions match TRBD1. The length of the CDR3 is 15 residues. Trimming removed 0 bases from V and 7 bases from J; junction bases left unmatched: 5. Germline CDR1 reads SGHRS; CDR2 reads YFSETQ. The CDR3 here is CASSLDDRGSNTIYF. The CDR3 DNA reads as TGCGCCAGCAGCTTGGATGACAGGGGGAGTAACACCATATATTTT.

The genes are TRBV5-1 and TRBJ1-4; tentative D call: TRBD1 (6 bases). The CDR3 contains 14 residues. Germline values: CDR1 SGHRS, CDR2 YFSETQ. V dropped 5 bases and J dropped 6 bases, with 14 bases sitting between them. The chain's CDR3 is CASREPRGDEKLFF. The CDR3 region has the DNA TGCGCCAGCAGGGAACCCAGGGGCGATGAAAAACTGTTTTTT. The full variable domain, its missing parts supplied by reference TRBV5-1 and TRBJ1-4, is KAGVTQTPRYLIKTRGQQVTLSCSPISGHRSVSWYQQTPGQGLQFLFEYFSETQRNKGNFPGRFSGRQFSNSRSEMNVSTLELGDSALYLCASREPRGDEKLFFGSGTQLSVL.

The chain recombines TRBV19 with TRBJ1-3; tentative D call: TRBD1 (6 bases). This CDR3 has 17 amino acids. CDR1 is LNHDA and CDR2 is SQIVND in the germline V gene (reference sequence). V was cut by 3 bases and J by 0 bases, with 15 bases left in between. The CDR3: CASSIYGTPSSGNTIYF. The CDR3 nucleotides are TGTGCCAGTAGTATTTACGGGACACCCAGCTCTGGAAACACCATATATTTT.

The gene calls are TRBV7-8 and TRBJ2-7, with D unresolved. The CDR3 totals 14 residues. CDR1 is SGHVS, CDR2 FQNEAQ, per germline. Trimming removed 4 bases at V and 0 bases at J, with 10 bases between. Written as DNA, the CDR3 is TGTGCCAGCAGCTATACCTCACCCTCCTACGAGCAGTACTTC. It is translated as CASSYTSPSYEQYF.

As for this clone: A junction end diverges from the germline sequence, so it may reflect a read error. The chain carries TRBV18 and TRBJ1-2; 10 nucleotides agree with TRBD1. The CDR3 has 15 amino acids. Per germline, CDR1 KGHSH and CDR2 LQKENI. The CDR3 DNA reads TGCGTCGTGAAGACCGGGACAGGGGACCCCTATGGCTACACCTTC. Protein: CVVKTGTGDPYGYTF.

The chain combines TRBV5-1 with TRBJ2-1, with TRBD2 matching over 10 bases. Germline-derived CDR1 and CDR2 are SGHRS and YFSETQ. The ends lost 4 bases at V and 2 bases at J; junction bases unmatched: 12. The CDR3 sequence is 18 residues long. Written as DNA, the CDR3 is TGCGCCAGCAGCGCCCGGATACTAACTAGCGGGACCTACAATGAGCAGTTCTTC. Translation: CASSARILTSGTYNEQFF.

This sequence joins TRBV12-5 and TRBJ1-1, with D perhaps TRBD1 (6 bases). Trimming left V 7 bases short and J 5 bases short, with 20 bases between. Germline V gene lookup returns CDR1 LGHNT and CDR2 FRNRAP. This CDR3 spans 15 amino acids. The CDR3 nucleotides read TGTGCTAGTGCTAGGGGGTCCCCGTTTCGGACTGAAGCTTTCTTT. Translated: CASARGSPFRTEAFF.

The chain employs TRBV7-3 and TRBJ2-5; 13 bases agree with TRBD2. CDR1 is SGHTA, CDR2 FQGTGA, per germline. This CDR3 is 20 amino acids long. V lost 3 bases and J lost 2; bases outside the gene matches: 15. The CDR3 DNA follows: TGTGCCAGCAGCTTGGGGGGCCCATCGGGACTAGCGGGATCACAAGAGACCCAGTACTTC. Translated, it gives CASSLGGPSGLAGSQETQYF.

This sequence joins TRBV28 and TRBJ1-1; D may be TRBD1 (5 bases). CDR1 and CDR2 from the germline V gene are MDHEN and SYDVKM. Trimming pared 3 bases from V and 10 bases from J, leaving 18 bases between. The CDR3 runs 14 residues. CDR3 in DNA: TGTGCCAGCAGTTTCCCAGGACACTCGAGGGGAGCTTTCTTT. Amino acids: CASSFPGHSRGAFF. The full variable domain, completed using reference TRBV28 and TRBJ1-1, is DVKVTQSSRYLVKRTGEKVFLECVQDMDHENMFWYRQDPGLGLRLIYFSYDVKMKEKGDIPEGYSVSREKKERFSLILESASTNQTSMYLCASSFPGHSRGAFFGQGTRLTVV.

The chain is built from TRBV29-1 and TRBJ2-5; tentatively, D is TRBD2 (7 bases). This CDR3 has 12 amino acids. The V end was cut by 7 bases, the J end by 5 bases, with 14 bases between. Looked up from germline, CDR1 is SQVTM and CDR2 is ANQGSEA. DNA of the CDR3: TGCAGCGCCCGAGGGGGGGTTGAGACCCAGTACTTC. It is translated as CSARGGVETQYF.

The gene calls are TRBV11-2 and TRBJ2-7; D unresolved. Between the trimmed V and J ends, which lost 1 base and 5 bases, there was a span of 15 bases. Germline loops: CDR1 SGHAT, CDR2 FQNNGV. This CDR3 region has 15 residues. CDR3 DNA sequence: TGTGCCAGCAGCTTAGGGTTTTCAGTTAGGGACGAGCAGTACTTC. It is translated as CASSLGFSVRDEQYF.